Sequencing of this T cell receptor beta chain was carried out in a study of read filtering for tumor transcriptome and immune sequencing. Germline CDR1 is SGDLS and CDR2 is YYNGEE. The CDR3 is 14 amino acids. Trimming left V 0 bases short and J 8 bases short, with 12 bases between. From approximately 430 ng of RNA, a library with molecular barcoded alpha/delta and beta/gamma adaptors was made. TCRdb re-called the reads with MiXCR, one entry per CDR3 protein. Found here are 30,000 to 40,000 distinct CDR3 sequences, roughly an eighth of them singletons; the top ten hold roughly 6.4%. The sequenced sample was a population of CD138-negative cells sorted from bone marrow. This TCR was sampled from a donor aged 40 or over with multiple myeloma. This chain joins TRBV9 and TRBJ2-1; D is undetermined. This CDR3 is CASSVVPSTYEQFF. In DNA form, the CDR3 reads TGTGCCAGCAGCGTAGTCCCCTCAACCTATGAGCAGTTCTTC.